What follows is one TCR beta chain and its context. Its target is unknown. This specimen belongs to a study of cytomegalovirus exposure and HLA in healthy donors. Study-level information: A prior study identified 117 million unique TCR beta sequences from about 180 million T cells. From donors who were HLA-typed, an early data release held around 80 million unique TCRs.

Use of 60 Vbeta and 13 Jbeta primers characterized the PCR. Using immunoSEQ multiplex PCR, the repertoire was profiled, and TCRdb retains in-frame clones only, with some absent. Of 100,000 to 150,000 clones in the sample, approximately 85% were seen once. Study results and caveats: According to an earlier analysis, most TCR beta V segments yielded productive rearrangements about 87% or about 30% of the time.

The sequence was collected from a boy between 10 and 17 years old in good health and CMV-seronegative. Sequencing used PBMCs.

Here the CDR3 reads CASSDLGDEQYF. CDR3 bases: TGTGCCAGCAGTGATTTGGGAGACGAGCAGTACTTC. V usage is TRBV25-1 and J usage is TRBJ2-7; TRBD2 is a possible D gene (5 bases). In germline, CDR1 is MGHDK, CDR2 SYGVNS. This CDR3 spans 12 amino acids. Trimming took off 3 bases at V and 5 bases at J, with 8 bases between the two ends.